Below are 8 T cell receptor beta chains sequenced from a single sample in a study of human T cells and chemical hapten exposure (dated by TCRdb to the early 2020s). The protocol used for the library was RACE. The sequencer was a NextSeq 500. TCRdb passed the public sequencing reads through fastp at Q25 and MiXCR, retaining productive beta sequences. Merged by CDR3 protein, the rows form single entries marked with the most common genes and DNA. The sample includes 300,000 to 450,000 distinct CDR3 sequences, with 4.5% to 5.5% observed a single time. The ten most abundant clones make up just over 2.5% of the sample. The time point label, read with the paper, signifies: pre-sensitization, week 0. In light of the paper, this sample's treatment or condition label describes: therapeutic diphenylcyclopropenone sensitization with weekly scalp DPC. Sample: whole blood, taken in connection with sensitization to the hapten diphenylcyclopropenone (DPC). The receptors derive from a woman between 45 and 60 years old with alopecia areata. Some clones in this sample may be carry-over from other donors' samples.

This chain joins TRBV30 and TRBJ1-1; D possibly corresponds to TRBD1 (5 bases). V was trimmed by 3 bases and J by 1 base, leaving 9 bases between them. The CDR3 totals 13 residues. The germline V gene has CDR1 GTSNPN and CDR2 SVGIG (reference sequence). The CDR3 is CAWRNTGNTEAFF. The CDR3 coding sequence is TGTGCCTGGAGAAACACAGGGAACACTGAAGCTTTCTTT. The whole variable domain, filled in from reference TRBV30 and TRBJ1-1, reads SQTIHQWPATLVQPVGSPLSLECTVEGTSNPNLYWYRQAAGRGLQLLFYSVGIGQISSEVPQNLSASRPQDRQFILSSKKLLLSDSGFYLCAWRNTGNTEAFFGQGTRLTVV.

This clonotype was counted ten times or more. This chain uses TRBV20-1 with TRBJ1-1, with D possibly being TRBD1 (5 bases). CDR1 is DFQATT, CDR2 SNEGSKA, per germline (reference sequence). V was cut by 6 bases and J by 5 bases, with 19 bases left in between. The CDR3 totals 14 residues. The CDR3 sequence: CSAGGRTSGTEAFF. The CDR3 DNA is TGCAGTGCGGGGGGACGGACCTCGGGGACTGAAGCTTTCTTT.

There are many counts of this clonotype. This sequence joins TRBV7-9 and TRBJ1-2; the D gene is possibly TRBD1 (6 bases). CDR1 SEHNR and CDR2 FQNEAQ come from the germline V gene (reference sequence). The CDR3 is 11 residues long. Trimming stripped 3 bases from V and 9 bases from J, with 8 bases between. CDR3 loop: CASSLQGSYTF. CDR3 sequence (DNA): TGTGCCAGCAGCTTGCAGGGGAGCTACACCTTC.

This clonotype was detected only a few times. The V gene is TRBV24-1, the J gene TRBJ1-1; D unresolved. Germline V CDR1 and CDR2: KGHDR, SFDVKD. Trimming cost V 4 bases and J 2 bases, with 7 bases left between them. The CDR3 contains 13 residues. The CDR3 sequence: CATSDGLNTEAFF. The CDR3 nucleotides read TGTGCCACCAGTGACGGATTAAACACTGAAGCTTTCTTT.

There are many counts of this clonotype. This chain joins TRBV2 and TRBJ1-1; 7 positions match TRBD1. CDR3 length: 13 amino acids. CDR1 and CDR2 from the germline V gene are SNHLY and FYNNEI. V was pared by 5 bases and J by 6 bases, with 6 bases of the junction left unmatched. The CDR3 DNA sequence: TGTGCCAGCAGTACGCCGGACAGGTCTGAAGCTTTCTTT. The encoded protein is CASSTPDRSEAFF.

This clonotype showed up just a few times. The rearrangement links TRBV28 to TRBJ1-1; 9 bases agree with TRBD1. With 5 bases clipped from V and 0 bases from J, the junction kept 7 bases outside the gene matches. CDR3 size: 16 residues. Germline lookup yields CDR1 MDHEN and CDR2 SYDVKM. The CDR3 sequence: CASSLSTGGMNTEAFF. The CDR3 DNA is TGTGCCAGCAGTCTTTCGACAGGGGGGATGAACACTGAAGCTTTCTTT.

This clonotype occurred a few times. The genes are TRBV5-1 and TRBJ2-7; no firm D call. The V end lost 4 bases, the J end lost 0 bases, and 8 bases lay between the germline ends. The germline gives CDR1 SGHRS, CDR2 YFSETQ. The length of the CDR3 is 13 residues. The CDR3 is CASSPQSSYEQYF. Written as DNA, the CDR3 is TGCGCCAGCAGCCCCCAGAGCTCCTACGAGCAGTACTTC.

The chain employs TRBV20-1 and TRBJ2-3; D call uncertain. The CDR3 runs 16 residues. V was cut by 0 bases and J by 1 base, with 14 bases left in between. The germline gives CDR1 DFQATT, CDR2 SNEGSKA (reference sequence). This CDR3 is CSARDLSPRGTDTQYF. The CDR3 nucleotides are TGCAGTGCTAGAGACCTCTCTCCCAGAGGCACAGATACGCAGTATTTT.